This is a list of T cell receptor beta chains from one sample in a study of T cells after posttransplantation cyclophosphamide. Profiling relied on immunoSEQ multiplex PCR, and the TCRdb table lists in-frame clones only, not all of them. The repertoire consists of about 27,000 clones, none detected only once. The sequencing used PBMCs, collected after allogeneic stem cell transplant with posttransplant cyclophosphamide. The receptor source for this set is a male patient in his late teens or twenties who received an allogeneic stem cell transplant from a related donor, was CMV-positive, and had no GVHD. Part of the T cells may come from the graft donor. Each CDR3 is given with its conserved first and last residue. Each record gives: D gene, clone size, V gene, J gene, CDR3 DNA, CDR3 protein. A D gene is named only where the DNA matches it firmly. Each size is once, few, many, or a class for an expanded clone.

TRBD1	many	TRBV18	TRBJ1-2	TGTGCCAGCTCACCACGGAGGGACAGGGGAGAGAATGGCTACACCTTC	CASSPRRDRGENGYTF
TRBD1	many	TRBV14	TRBJ2-7	TGTGCCAGCAGCCAAGATCACAGGGGGTTGTACGAGCAGTACTTC	CASSQDHRGLYEQYF
.	many	TRBV28	TRBJ1-1	TGTGCCAGCAGTTTATGGGCCGGGAGCGGGACTGAAGCTTTCTTT	CASSLWAGSGTEAFF
.	many	TRBV6-1	TRBJ2-5	TGTGCCAGCAGTACCAGTGAGACCCAGTACTTC	CASSTSETQYF
.	many	TRBV5-4	TRBJ2-3	TGTGCCAGCAGCCCCCAAGTTAGTTCAAGCACAGATACGCAGTATTTT	CASSPQVSSSTDTQYF
.	many	TRBV5-6	TRBJ1-5	TGTGCCAGCAGCTTGTATAGCAATCAGCCCCAGCATTTT	CASSLYSNQPQHF
TRBD2	many	TRBV6-4	TRBJ2-1	TGTGCCAGCAGTGACGCGGGGGGCTCTTCGGGTGAGCAGTTCTTC	CASSDAGGSSGEQFF
.	many	TRBV10-1	TRBJ2-7	TGCGCCAGCAGTCTACCAGGAAACGAGCAGTACTTC	CASSLPGNEQYF
.	many	TRBV6-6	TRBJ2-7	TGTGCCAGCAGGCTCGGAGGGACGAGCTACGAGCAGTACTTC	CASRLGGTSYEQYF
.	many	TRBV30	TRBJ1-1	TGTGCCTGGACTATCGCGGGGCCATGGGCTGAAGCTTTCTTT	CAWTIAGPWAEAFF
TRBD2	many	TRBV28	TRBJ2-7	TGTGCCAGCAGTGGAGGGACTAGCGGGAGTTACGAGCAGTACTTC	CASSGGTSGSYEQYF
TRBD2	many	TRBV6-5	TRBJ2-1	TGTGCCAGCAGTTGGCTAGCGGATTACAATGAGCAGTTCTTC	CASSWLADYNEQFF
TRBD1	many	TRBV7-3	TRBJ2-7	TGTGCCAGCAGCTTATCACGACTACCCTTAGCGGGGACAGGGGGCTTCTCCTACGAGCAGTACTTC	CASSLSRLPLAGTGGFSYEQYF
.	many	TRBV7-3	TRBJ1-2	TGTGCCAGCAGCTTAGATCGATTAGGGGGATATGGCTACACCTTC	CASSLDRLGGYGYTF
TRBD2	many	TRBV28	TRBJ2-7	TGTGCCAGCAGTGACCTAGCGGGAGTAAGGGAGCAGTACTTC	CASSDLAGVREQYF
TRBD2	many	TRBV27	TRBJ2-1	TGTGCCAGCACCCTGGGAGCGGGAGGTGGGAATGAGCAGTTCTTC	CASTLGAGGGNEQFF
TRBD1	many	TRBV28	TRBJ2-7	TGTGCCAGCAGACCAGGGGGCCCCTCCTACGAGCAGTACTTC	CASRPGGPSYEQYF
.	few	TRBV30	TRBJ1-4	TGTGCCTGGAGTGTGGGGCCCGAACTGTTTTTT	CAWSVGPELFF
.	many	TRBV5-1	TRBJ1-3	TGCGCCAGCAGCTTGAATTTAGGACAGACCTCTGGAAACACCATATATTTT	CASSLNLGQTSGNTIYF
TRBD2	many	TRBV28	TRBJ2-1	TGTGCCAGCAGTCCGTACATGTCCGTCTGGGCGGGGGGATACAATGAGCAGTTCTTC	CASSPYMSVWAGGYNEQFF
TRBD1	few	TRBV9	TRBJ2-3	TGTGCCAGCAGCGTAACAGCAGGGGGCCGGGAAGATACGCAGTATTTT	CASSVTAGGREDTQYF